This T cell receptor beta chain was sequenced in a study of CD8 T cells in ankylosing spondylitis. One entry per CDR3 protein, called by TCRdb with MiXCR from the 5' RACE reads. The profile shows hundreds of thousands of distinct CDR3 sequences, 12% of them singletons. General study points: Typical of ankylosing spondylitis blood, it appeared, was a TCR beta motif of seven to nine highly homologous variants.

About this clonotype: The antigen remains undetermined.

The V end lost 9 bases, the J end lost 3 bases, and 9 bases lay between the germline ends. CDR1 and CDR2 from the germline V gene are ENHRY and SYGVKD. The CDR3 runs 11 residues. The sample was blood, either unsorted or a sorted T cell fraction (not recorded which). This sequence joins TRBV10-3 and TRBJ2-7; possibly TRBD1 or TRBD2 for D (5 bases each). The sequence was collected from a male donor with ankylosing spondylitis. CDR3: CAIGTLYEQYF. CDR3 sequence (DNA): TGTGCCATAGGGACCCTCTACGAGCAGTACTTC.